The rows below give T cell receptor beta chains drawn from one sample of a study of vaccination effects on CD4 cells after COVID-19. Data came from immunoSEQ multiplex PCR; TCRdb stores just in-frame clones and leaves some out. The sample lists 20,000 to 30,000 clones; more than 65% were seen once. What these receptors recognize is not known. The sequencing here drew on CD4+ T cells from PBMCs cultured with SARS-CoV-2 spike peptides, taken after COVID-19 vaccination. The receptors originated from a human donor who received a COVID-19 vaccine. CDR3s include the opening cysteine and the closing phenylalanine or tryptophan. D genes are given only for firm matches. Clone size is stated in some rows and not others, as once, few, many or a class when expanded.

J | V | size | D | CDR3 | DNA
TRBJ1-1 | TRBV14 | few | - | CASSQFARTEAFF | TGTGCCAGCAGCCAATTTGCGCGCACTGAAGCTTTCTTT
TRBJ2-1 | TRBV18 | - | - | CASSPNYEGSHEQFF | TGTGCCAGCTCACCAAATTACGAGGGTTCCCATGAGCAGTTCTTC
TRBJ2-1 | TRBV5-4 | - | - | CASSLVDRQDEQFF | TGTGCCAGCAGCTTGGTGGACCGGCAAGATGAGCAGTTCTTC
TRBJ2-6 | TRBV6-5 | - | - | CASSSPGETGANVLTF | TGTGCCAGCAGTTCCCCGGGAGAGACTGGGGCCAACGTCCTGACTTTC
TRBJ2-3 | TRBV2 | once | - | CAISLTDTQYF | TGTGCCATTTCCTTGACAGATACGCAGTATTTT
TRBJ2-2 | TRBV2 | few | - | CASSEQGNTGELFF | TGTGCCAGCAGTGAACAGGGGAACACCGGGGAGCTGTTTTTT
TRBJ2-2 | TRBV7-2 | - | TRBD1 | CASSLALGQGGTGELFF | TGTGCCAGCAGCTTAGCGCTGGGACAGGGCGGCACCGGGGAGCTGTTTTTT
TRBJ1-2 | TRBV12-3/TRBV12-4 | few | TRBD1 | CASSGGQAYGYTF | TGTGCCAGCAGTGGGGGACAGGCCTATGGCTACACCTTC
TRBJ2-5 | TRBV18 | few | - | CASSPRQETQYF | TGTGCCAGCTCACCTCGTCAAGAGACCCAGTACTTC
TRBJ2-7 | TRBV25-1 | - | TRBD2 | CASSELVAGDGQYF | TGTGCCAGCAGTGAATTGGTGGCGGGGGACGGGCAGTACTTC
TRBJ2-2 | TRBV10-3 | - | - | CAISESPLISGTNTGELFF | TGTGCCATCAGTGAGAGCCCCCTGATCTCTGGCACTAACACCGGGGAGCTGTTTTTT
TRBJ2-5 | TRBV3-1/TRBV3-2 | - | TRBD2 | CASSHTGGPISATQYF | TGTGCCAGCAGCCACACGGGGGGGCCGATTTCGGCGACCCAGTACTTC
TRBJ2-3 | TRBV5-1 | - | TRBD1 | CASAGGQLLARTDTQYF | TGCGCCTCAGCAGGGGGACAGCTACTCGCACGCACAGATACGCAGTATTTT
TRBJ2-5 | TRBV2 | few | TRBD2 | CASSPGTSGLETQYF | TGTGCCAGCAGTCCCGGGACTAGCGGCCTAGAGACCCAGTACTTC
TRBJ2-7 | TRBV27 | - | - | CASSPARKPLGSYEQYF | TGTGCCAGCAGTCCAGCCCGTAAACCTCTAGGAAGCTACGAGCAGTACTTC
TRBJ1-1 | TRBV15 | - | - | CATSREKGLNTEAFF | TGTGCCACCAGCAGAGAAAAGGGCTTGAACACTGAAGCTTTCTTT
TRBJ1-5 | TRBV4-1 | - | - | CASSQRVFSNQPQHF | TGCGCCAGCAGCCAGAGGGTCTTCAGCAATCAGCCCCAGCATTTT
TRBJ1-2 | TRBV5-1 | - | - | CASSLVGYGYTF | TGCGCCAGCAGCTTGGTTGGCTATGGCTACACCTTC